The sequence of this TCR gamma chain was determined in a study of Vδ1+ human thymocytes. Points from the study as a whole: Around 20% of thymic delta-chain sequences were Vdelta2, with few Vdelta3, unlike blood Vdelta1+ controls. Thymic TRG and TRD repertoires appeared highly polyclonal, with Gaussian CDR3 length distributions.

As to this clone: Its target is unknown.

Extracted RNA was reverse transcribed into cDNA. The CDR3 regions were amplified by multiplex PCR from V-gene primers to a constant-region primer. TCRdb re-analyzed the multiplex PCR reads via CATT. The table includes several thousand gamma-chain clones, roughly 40% detected once. Alphabeta T cells were depleted, then CD3+ Vdelta1+ Vdelta2- thymocytes were FACS-sorted. Between roughly 98% and 99.6% of sorted thymocytes were Vdelta1+. The CDR3 contains 14 residues. No V gene was called, and the J gene is TRGJ1 or TRGJ2. The receptor was derived from a boy under two years old who had congenital heart surgery. What was sequenced was Vdelta1+ gamma-delta thymocytes from the thymus. The subset denotes: FACS-sorted CD3+ TCRalphabeta- TCRVdelta1+ TCRVdelta2- thymocytes. The CDR3 DNA sequence: TGTGCCACCTGTGACTCACGGGGTTATTATAAGAAACTCTTT. It encodes CATCDSRGYYKKLF.